This TCR beta chain stems from a study of OX40 agonist ivuxolimab in advanced cancers. Study-level results: Averaged across samples, CD8+ T cells carried more expanded clones than CD4+ did. Some nonresponders likewise displayed low normalized T-cell clonal expansion.

Details on this clone: Its antigen is as yet unknown.

Generated by immunoSEQ multiplex PCR, the TCRdb table keeps only in-frame clones and is missing some. The sample lists tens of thousands of clones; 88% were seen once. This receptor was taken from an adult with an advanced solid tumor such as melanoma, head and neck, liver or kidney cancer. The sample was CD4+ or CD8+ T cells sorted from blood, taken in a trial of the OX40 agonist ivuxolimab.

Written as DNA, the CDR3 is TGCGCCAGCAGCCTGGGACAGGGAGTGACGACTAACTATGGCTACACCTTC. It codes for CASSLGQGVTTNYGYTF. The chain carries TRBV4-1 and TRBJ1-2, with 9 nucleotides matching TRBD1. This CDR3 comprises 17 residues. Germline V lookup: CDR1 MGHRA, CDR2 YSYEKL. Trimming cost V 4 bases and J 0 bases; bases outside gene matches: 9.